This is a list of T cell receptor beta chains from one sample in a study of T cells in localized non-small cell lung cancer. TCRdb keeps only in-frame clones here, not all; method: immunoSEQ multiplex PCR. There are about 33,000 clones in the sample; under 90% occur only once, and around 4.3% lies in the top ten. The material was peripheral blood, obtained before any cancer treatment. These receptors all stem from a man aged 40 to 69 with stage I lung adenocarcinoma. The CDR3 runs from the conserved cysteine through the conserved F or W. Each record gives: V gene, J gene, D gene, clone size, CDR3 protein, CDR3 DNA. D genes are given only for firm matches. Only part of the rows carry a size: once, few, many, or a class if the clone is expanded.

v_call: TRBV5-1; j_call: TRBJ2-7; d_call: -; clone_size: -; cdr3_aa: CASSSTTGTPLNEQYF; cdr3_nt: TGCGCCAGCAGTTCTACTACCGGGACACCACTAAACGAGCAGTACTTC
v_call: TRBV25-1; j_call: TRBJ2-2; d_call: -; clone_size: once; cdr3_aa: CASSPRDSFTGELFF; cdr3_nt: TGTGCCAGCAGTCCGCGGGACAGCTTCACCGGGGAGCTGTTTTTT
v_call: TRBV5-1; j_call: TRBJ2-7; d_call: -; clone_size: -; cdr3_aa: CASSLVGVGQYF; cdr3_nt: TGCGCCAGCAGCTTGGTAGGTGTGGGGCAGTACTTC
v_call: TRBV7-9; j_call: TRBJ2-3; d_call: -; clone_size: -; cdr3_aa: CASSLGPASLPDF; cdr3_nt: TGTGCCAGCAGCTTAGGGCCGGCCTCTCTCCCGGATTTT
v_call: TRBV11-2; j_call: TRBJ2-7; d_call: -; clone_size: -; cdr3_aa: CASSLYYEQYF; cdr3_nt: TGTGCCAGCAGCTTATATTACGAGCAGTACTTC
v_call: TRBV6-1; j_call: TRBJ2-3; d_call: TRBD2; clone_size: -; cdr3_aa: CASSESRGGFGYTQYF; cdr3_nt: TGTGCCAGCAGTGAATCTCGGGGGGGGTTCGGCTATACGCAGTATTTT
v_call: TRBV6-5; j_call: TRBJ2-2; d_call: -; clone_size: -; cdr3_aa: CASSLGAEWGELFF; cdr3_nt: TGTGCCAGCAGCCTAGGGGCCGAATGGGGGGAGCTGTTTTTT
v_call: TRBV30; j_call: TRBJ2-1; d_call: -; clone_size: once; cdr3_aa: CAWSVGVDEQFF; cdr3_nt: TGTGCCTGGAGTGTAGGAGTGGATGAGCAGTTCTTC
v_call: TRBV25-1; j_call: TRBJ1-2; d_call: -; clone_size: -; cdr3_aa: CASSDPFTSNYGYTF; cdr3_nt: TGTGCCAGCAGTGATCCGTTCACGAGTAACTATGGCTACACCTTC
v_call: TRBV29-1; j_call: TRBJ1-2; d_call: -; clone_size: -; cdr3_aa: CSASGPSQAGYGYTF; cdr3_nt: TGCAGCGCGTCCGGGCCTTCACAAGCGGGCTATGGCTACACCTTC
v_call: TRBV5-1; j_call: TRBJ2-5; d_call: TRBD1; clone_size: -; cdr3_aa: CASSTNIPGQAYQETQYF; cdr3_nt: TGCGCCAGCAGCACAAATATCCCGGGACAGGCGTACCAAGAGACCCAGTACTTC
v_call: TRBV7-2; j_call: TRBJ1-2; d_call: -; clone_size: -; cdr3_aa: CASSLVERVDTF; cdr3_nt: TGTGCCAGCAGCTTAGTAGAGAGGGTCGACACCTTC